The source of this T cell receptor (beta chain) is a study of OX40 agonist ivuxolimab in advanced cancers. Study information: Ivuxolimab, which is an agonistic anti-OX40 (CD134) antibody, was administered to the patients.

Germline values: CDR1 SGDLS, CDR2 YYNGEE. V shed 4 bases and J shed 3 bases, with 17 bases lying between them. The CDR3 has 15 amino acids. The sample holds one count of this clone. Its antigen is undetermined. Clones were sequenced by immunoSEQ multiplex PCR, and TCRdb holds only the in-frame ones, with some missing. The profile covers 65,000 to 80,000 clones, with about 94% appearing a single time and about 6.4% taken by the ten largest. Study results and limitations: Within 6 weeks, CD4+ and CD8+ blood T cells expanded clonally at 0.1 to 3.0 mg/kg.

The sequencing here drew on CD4+ or CD8+ T cells sorted from blood, taken in a trial of the OX40 agonist ivuxolimab. The chain has TRBV9 and TRBJ2-7, with a possible D match to TRBD1 (5 bases). The sequence came from an adult with an advanced solid tumor such as melanoma, head and neck, liver or kidney cancer. The CDR3 region is CASSPGHATGYEQYF. The CDR3 nucleotides are TGTGCCAGCAGCCCCGGACATGCGACCGGCTACGAGCAGTACTTC.